This TCR beta chain was captured by sequencing in a study of T-cell memory formation after mild COVID-19. Regarding the study as a whole: Largely, contracting CD4+ clones fell within CM and EM, and contracting CD8+ clones within EMRA.

In its sample, this clonotype was seen many times. The antigen is not known. J gave up 9 bases and V 2 bases, and 5 bases lay outside the gene matches. The CDR3 is 16 amino acids. Via MiXCR, TCRdb re-called the 5' RACE reads, giving one row per CDR3 protein. Here the sample spans about 350,000 distinct CDR3 sequences, approximately 13% being singletons. Specimen: PBMCs or a T cell subset sorted from them (not recorded which). The chain links TRBV12-3 or TRBV12-4 to TRBJ2-1; 15 bases agree with TRBD2. The clonotype was recovered from a man aged 18 to 35 who had mild COVID-19 (a few samples of this study predate the infection). Cell type and time point are not known. The CDR3 protein is CASSLRTSGGAGEQFF. CDR3 coding DNA: TGTGCCAGCAGTTTACGGACTAGCGGGGGGGCCGGTGAGCAGTTCTTC.